This T cell receptor (beta chain) was profiled in a study of metastatic and nonmetastatic thyroid tumors (dated by TCRdb to between 2020 and 2021). For the wider study: For patients with malignant and with benign thyroid disease, the researchers compared repertoires between peripheral blood samples and tumor or nodule tissue samples.

The germline V gene gives CDR1 as SGHRS and CDR2 as YFSETQ. Trimming takes 6 bases off V and 2 bases off J; junction bases not matched to a gene: 5. Including cysteine and phenylalanine, the CDR3 has 15 amino acids. Only the CDR3 portion is preserved as DNA: 45 bases, with reading frame beginning at the first base. Study-level results and caveats: In both blood and tumor samples, TCR beta diversity was reported to be significantly higher in malignant tumors than in benign nodules.

None of the patients had been given any treatment before thyroid surgery. Using T-cell receptor beta sequencing, the study looked back at clinical samples from patients collected from about 2011 to 2018. Preparation of the library involved PCR. The instrument was an Illumina HiSeq 4000. High-throughput sequencing was used to profile the TCR beta-chain CDR3 region of each patient. Processing in the source paper ran as follows. Drawing on CDR3 differences between clinicopathological groups, the researchers built a classifier meant to tell apart patients with distant-metastatic papillary thyroid cancer. The Shannon index was used to assess repertoire diversity, and the Morisita-Horn index was used to assess tumor-blood repertoire similarity. The public reads were reanalyzed by TCRdb: fastp trimming at Q25, MiXCR alignment, in-frame beta chains only. The V and J calls were determined by TCRdb, not by the authors. A total of about 40,000 clones appear in this sample, about 17% of them only once. The top ten hold more than 9% of the sample.

There are many counts of this clone. This clone's antigen is unknown. No per-base quality is available; no much larger clone lies one base away. The same CDR3 is also encoded by other DNA sequences in this sample. The rearranged segments are TRBV5-1 and TRBJ2-3, with 11 junctional bases fitting TRBD2. The receptor comes from a female donor with papillary thyroid cancer or a benign thyroid nodule (not recorded which). Some clones in this sample may be carry-over from other donors' samples. The material sequenced was tumor tissue. The bases read TGCGCCAGCAAGAATAGCGGGAGGGACACAGATACGCAGTATTTT. It is translated as CASKNSGRDTDTQYF.